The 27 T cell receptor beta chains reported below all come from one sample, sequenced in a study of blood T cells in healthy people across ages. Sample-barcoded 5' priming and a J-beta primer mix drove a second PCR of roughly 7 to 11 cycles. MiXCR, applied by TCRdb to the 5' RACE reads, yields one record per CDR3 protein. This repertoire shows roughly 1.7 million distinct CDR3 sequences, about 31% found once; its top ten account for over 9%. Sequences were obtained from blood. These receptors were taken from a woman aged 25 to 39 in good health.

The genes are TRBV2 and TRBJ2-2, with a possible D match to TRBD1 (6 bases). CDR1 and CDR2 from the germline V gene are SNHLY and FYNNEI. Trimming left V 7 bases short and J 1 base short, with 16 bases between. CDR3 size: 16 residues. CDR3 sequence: CASNSQGLRNTGELFF. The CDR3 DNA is TGTGCCAGCAACTCCCAGGGGCTTCGGAACACCGGGGAGCTGTTTTTT.

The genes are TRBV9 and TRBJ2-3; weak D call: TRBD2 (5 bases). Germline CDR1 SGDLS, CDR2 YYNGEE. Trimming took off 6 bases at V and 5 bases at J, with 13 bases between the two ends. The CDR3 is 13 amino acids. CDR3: CASTSQSEDTQYF. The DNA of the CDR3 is TGTGCCAGCACTAGCCAGAGTGAAGATACGCAGTATTTT.

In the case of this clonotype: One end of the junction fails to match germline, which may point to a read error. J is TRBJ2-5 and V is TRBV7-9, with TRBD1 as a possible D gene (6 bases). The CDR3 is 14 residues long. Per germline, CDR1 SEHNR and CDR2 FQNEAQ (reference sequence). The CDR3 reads CASSLPGHGEAQYF. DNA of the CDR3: TGTGCCAGCAGCCTCCCGGGACACGGAGAGGCCCAGTACTTC.

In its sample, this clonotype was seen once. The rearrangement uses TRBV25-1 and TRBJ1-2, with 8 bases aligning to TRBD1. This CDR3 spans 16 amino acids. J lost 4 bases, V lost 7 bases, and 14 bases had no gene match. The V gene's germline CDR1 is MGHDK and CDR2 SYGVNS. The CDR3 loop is CASNVRQGSGLYGYTF. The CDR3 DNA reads TGTGCCAGCAATGTGAGACAGGGGTCCGGTCTCTATGGCTACACCTTC.

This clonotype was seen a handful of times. The DNA for the CDR3 is TGTGCCAGCAGCCCCCTTAACACGGGGGGTGGCTACACCTTC. The encoded protein is CASSPLNTGGGYTF. V and J are TRBV3-1 and TRBJ1-2; possibly TRBD1 for D (5 bases). CDR1 is LGHDT, CDR2 YNNKEL, per germline (reference sequence). The CDR3 totals 14 residues. Deletions cut 4 bases from V and 7 bases from J, with 16 bases between.

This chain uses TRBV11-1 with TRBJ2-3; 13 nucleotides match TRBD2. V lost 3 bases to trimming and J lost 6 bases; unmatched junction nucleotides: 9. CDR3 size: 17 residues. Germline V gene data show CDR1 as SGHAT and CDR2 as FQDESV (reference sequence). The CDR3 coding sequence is TGTGCCAGCAGCTTCCATCTACTAGCGGGGGGGCCGGATACGCAGTATTTT. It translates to CASSFHLLAGGPDTQYF.

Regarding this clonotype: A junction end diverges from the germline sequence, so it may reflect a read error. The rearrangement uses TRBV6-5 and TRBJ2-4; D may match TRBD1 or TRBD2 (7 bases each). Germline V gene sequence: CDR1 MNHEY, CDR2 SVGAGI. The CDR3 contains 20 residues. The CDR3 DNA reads TGTGCCAGCAGTTACTCTCCGCCGGGACAGATAAGACTAGCCAAAGACATTCAGTACTTC. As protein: CASSYSPPGQIRLAKDIQYF.

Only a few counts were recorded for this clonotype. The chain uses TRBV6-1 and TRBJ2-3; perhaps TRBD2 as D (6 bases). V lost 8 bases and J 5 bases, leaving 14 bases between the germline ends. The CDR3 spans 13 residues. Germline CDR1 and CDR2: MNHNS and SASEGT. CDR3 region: CASQGGSGDTQYF. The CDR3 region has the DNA TGTGCCAGCCAAGGAGGGTCCGGAGATACGCAGTATTTT.

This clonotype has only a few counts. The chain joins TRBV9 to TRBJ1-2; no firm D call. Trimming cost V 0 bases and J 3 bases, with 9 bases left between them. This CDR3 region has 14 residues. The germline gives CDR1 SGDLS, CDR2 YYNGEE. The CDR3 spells CASSVDEDYYGYTF. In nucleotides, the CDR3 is TGTGCCAGCAGCGTAGACGAGGATTACTATGGCTACACCTTC.

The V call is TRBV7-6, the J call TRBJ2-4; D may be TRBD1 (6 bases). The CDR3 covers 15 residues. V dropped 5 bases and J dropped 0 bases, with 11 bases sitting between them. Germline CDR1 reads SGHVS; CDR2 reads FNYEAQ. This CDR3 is CASSEDSLAKNIQYF. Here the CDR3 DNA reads TGTGCCAGCAGCGAGGACAGCCTAGCCAAAAACATTCAGTACTTC. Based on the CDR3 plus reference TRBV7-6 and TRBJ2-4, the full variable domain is GAGVSQSPRYKVTKRGQDVALRCDPISGHVSLYWYRQALGQGPEFLTYFNYEAQQDKSGLPNDRFSAERPEGSISTLTIQRTEQRDSAMYRCASSEDSLAKNIQYFGAGTRLSVL.

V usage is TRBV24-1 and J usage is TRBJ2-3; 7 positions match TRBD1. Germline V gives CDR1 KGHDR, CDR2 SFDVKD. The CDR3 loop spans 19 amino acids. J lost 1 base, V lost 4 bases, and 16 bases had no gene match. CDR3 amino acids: CATSDPSTGRVRGTDTQYF. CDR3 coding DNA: TGTGCCACCAGTGACCCCTCGACAGGGAGAGTCAGGGGCACAGATACGCAGTATTTT.

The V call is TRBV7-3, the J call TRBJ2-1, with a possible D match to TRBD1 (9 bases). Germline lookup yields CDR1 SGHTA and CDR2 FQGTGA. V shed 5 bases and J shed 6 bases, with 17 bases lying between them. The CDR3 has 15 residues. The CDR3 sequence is CASSPGGGQGNEQFF. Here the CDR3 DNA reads TGTGCCAGCAGCCCGGGGGGGGGACAGGGCAATGAGCAGTTCTTC.

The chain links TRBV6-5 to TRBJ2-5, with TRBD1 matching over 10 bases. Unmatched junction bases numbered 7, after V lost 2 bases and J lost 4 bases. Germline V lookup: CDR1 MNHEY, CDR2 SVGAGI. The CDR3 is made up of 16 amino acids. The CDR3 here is CASSYGGTGEGETQYF. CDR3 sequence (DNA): TGTGCCAGCAGTTACGGGGGGACAGGGGAAGGAGAGACCCAGTACTTC.

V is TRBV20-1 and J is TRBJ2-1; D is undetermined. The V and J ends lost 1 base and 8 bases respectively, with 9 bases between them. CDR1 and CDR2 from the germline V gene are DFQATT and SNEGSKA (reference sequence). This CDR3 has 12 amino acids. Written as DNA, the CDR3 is TGCAGTGCTAGAGGCCGCCCAGATGAGCAGTTCTTC. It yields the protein CSARGRPDEQFF.

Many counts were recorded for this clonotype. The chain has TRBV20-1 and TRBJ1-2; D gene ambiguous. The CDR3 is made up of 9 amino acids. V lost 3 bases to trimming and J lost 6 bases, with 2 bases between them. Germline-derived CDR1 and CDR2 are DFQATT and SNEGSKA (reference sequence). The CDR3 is CSARDGYTF. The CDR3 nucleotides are TGCAGTGCTAGGGATGGCTACACCTTC.

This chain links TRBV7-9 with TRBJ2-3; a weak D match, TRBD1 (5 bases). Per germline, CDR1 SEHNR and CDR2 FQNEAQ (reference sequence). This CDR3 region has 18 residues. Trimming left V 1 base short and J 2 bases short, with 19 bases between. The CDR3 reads CASSLGRLKGPPTDTQYF. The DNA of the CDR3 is TGTGCCAGCAGCTTAGGAAGGTTGAAGGGGCCCCCCACAGATACGCAGTATTTT.

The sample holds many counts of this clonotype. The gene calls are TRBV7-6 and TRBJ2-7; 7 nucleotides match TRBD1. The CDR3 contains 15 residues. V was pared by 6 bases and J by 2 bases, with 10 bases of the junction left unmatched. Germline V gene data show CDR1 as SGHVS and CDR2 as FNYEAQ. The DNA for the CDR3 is TGTGCCAGCAGTACCGGGACAGTAGGCACCTACGAGCAGTACTTC. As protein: CASSTGTVGTYEQYF.

CDR3 in DNA: TGCAGTGCTAGAAAAGGACGAGAGACCCAGTACTTC. The encoded protein is CSARKGRETQYF. The chain recombines TRBV20-1 with TRBJ2-5, with D hard to call. The CDR3 is 12 residues long. Trimming left V 2 bases short and J 4 bases short, with 8 bases between. Germline V gene data show CDR1 as DFQATT and CDR2 as SNEGSKA (reference sequence).

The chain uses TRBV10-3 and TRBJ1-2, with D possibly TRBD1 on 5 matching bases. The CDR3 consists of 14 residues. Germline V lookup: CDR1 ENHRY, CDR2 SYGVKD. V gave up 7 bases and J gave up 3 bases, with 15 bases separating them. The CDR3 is CAITGGASDYGYTF. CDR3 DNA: TGTGCCATCACCGGTGGGGCGAGCGACTATGGCTACACCTTC.

The CDR3 sequence is CASSQDGTLRDTEAFF. The CDR3 DNA is TGTGCCAGCAGCCAAGACGGGACCCTAAGGGACACTGAAGCTTTCTTT. J is TRBJ1-1 and V is TRBV14; D is perhaps TRBD1 (5 bases). CDR1 and CDR2 (germline): SGHDN, FVKESK. The length of the CDR3 is 16 residues. V lost 0 bases and J 3 bases, leaving 14 bases between the germline ends.

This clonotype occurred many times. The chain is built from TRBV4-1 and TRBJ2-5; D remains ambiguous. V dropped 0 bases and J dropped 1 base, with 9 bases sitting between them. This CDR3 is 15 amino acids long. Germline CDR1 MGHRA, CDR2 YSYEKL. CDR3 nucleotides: TGCGCCAGCAGCCAAGATGGGCATTCCCAAGAGACCCAGTACTTC. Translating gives CASSQDGHSQETQYF.

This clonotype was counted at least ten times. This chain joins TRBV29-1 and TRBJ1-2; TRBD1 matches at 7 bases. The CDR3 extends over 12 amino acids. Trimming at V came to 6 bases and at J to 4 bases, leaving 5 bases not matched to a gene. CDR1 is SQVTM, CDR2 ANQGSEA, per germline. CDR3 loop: CSVYDRAYGYTF. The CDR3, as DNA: TGCAGCGTCTACGACAGGGCCTATGGCTACACCTTC.

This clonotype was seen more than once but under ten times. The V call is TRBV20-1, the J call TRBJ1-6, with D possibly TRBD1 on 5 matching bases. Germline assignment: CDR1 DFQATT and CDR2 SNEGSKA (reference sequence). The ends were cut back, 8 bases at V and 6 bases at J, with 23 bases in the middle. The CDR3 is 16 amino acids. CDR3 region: CSINKPGGGINSPLHF. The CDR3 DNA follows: TGCAGTATAAACAAGCCCGGCGGGGGAATTAATTCACCCCTCCACTTT.

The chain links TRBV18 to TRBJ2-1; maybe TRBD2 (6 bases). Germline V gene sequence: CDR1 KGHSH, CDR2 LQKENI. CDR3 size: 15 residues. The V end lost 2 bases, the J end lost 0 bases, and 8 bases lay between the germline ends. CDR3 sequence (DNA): TGTGCCAGCTCACCATGGAGGGACTCCTACAATGAGCAGTTCTTC. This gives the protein CASSPWRDSYNEQFF.

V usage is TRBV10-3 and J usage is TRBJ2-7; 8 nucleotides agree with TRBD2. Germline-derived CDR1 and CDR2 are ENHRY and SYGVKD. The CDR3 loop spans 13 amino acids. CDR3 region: CTTTGTSSYEQYF. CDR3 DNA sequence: TGTACCACCACCGGGACTAGCTCCTACGAGCAGTACTTC.

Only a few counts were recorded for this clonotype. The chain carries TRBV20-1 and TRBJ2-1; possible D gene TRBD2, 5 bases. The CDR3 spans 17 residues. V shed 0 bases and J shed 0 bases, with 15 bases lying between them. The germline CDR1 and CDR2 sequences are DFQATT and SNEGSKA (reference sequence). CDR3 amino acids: CSARDTGGGASYNEQFF. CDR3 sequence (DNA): TGCAGTGCTAGAGATACCGGAGGAGGCGCCTCCTACAATGAGCAGTTCTTC.

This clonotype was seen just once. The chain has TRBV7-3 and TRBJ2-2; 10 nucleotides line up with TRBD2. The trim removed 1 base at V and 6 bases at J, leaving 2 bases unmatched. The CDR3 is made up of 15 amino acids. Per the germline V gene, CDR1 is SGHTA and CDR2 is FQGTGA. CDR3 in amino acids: CASSLIAGGAGELFF. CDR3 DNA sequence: TGTGCCAGCAGCTTAATAGCGGGAGGAGCCGGGGAGCTGTTTTTT.